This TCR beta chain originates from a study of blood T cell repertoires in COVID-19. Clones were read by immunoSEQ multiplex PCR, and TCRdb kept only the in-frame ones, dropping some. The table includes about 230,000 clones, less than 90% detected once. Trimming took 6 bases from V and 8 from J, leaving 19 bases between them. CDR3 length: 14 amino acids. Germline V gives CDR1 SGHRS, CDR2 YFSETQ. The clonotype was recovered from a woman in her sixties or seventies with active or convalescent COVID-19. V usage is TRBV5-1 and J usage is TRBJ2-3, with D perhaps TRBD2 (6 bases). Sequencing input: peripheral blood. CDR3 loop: CASTPEEGRVTQYF. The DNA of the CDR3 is TGCGCCAGCACCCCGGAGGAGGGGCGGGTTACGCAGTATTTT.